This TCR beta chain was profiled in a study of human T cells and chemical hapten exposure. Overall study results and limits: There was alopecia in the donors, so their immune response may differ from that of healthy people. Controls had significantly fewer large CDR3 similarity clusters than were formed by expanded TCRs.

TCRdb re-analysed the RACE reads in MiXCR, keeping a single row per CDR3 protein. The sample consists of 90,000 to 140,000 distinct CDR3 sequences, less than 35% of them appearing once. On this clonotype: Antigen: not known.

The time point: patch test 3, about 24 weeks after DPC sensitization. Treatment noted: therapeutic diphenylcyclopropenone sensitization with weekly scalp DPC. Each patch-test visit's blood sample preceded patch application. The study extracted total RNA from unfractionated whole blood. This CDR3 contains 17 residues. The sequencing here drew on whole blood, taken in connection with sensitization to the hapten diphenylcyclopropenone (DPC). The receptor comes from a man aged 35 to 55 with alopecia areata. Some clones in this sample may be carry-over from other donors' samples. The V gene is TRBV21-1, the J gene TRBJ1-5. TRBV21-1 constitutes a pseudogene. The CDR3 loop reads CASSKMRLSHSNQPQHF. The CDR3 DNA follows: TGTGCCAGCAGCAAAATGCGGCTCAGTCATAGCAATCAGCCCCAGCATTTT.